The source of this T cell receptor (beta chain) is a study of beta chain features in type 1 diabetes. Study in general: Researchers looked at roughly 100,000,000 sorted cells across all samples. Findings of the study overall: Shortening that was moderate but significant affected the TCRB CDR3s of Type 1 diabetes patients in all four CD4+ subsets. PCR might favor shorter templates, but any such skew would affect patients and controls equally.

Purity exceeding 95% was reached by all sorted populations. As regards this clone: Antigen: not known.

TCRB transcripts that were expressed got sequenced, as all of the isolated RNA had been reverse transcribed. The protocol was immunoSEQ multiplex PCR, while the TCRdb copy is restricted to in-frame clones and leaves out a portion. The sample contains a few hundred thousand clones, roughly 17% of which appear only once. V lost 1 base, J lost 6 bases, and 7 bases lay in between. Germline CDR1 MDHEN, CDR2 SYDVKM. The CDR3 length is 12 residues. The sample comprised naive CD4+ T cells from blood. The chain combines TRBV28 with TRBJ2-7; no clear D. This clonotype originated in a man aged 25 to 45 with type 1 diabetes. This chain's CDR3 is CASSLFLSEQYF. DNA for the CDR3: TGTGCCAGCAGTTTATTCCTGAGCGAGCAGTACTTC. The full variable domain, in which reference TRBV28 and TRBJ2-7 provide the parts outside the CDR3, is DVKVTQSSRYLVKRTGEKVFLECVQDMDHENMFWYRQDPGLGLRLIYFSYDVKMKEKGDIPEGYSVSREKKERFSLILESASTNQTSMYLCASSLFLSEQYFGPGTRLTVT.